A selection of T cell receptor beta chains follows, all from one sample in a study of CD8 T cells and mutated HIV epitopes. TCRdb re-called the single-cell sequencing reads with MiXCR, one entry per CDR3 protein. The sample comprises some 410 distinct CDR3 sequences, 40% to 55% of which are singletons, and 45% to 60% rests with the top ten. This specimen was CD8+ T cells sorted from blood by dual tetramer staining, taken during acute HIV infection. Receptors originate from a man between 25 and 39 years old with HIV-1 infection. Both conserved end residues are part of each CDR3. D genes are given only for firm matches. Only some rows state a clone size, as once, few, many or a class for expanded clones.

J gene: TRBJ2-4
D gene: -
V gene: TRBV20-1
clone size: -
CDR3 length: 15
CDR3 DNA: TGCAGTGCTGCGAGGGGGGGACAGGCAACCTACATTCAGTACTTC
CDR3 protein: CSAARGGQATYIQYF

J gene: TRBJ2-7
D gene: TRBD1
V gene: TRBV20-1
clone size: medium-sized
CDR3 length: 16
CDR3 DNA: TGCAGTGCGCCCCTCCCGGGACAGGGGGCGACCTACGAGCAGTACTTC
CDR3 protein: CSAPLPGQGATYEQYF

J gene: TRBJ2-7
D gene: TRBD1
V gene: TRBV20-1
clone size: -
CDR3 length: 15
CDR3 DNA: TGCAGTGCTAGGTCGGGACAGGGGGCGACCTACGAGCAGTACTTC
CDR3 protein: CSARSGQGATYEQYF

J gene: TRBJ2-7
D gene: TRBD2
V gene: TRBV13
clone size: few
CDR3 length: 15
CDR3 DNA: TGTGCCAGCAGCTTAGTGCGGGCTAGCGGATACGAGCAGTACTTC
CDR3 protein: CASSLVRASGYEQYF

J gene: TRBJ2-7
D gene: TRBD2
V gene: TRBV13
clone size: few
CDR3 length: 21
CDR3 DNA: TGTGCCAGCAGCTTAGTGCGGGCTAGCGGCCGGGACTCCTCATTCTACTACGAGCAGTACTTC
CDR3 protein: CASSLVRASGRDSSFYYEQYF

J gene: TRBJ2-7
D gene: TRBD2
V gene: TRBV20-1
clone size: -
CDR3 length: 13
CDR3 DNA: TGCAGTGCTTCCGGGACTAGCGGATACGAGCAGTACTTC
CDR3 protein: CSASGTSGYEQYF

J gene: TRBJ2-7
D gene: TRBD2
V gene: TRBV20-1
clone size: -
CDR3 length: 14
CDR3 DNA: TGCAGTGCTTCCGGGACTAGCGGGATCTACGAGCAGTACTTC
CDR3 protein: CSASGTSGIYEQYF

J gene: TRBJ2-7
D gene: TRBD2
V gene: TRBV20-1
clone size: hyperexpanded
CDR3 length: 16
CDR3 DNA: TGCAGTGCTAGAGTGCCTAGCGGGGCCCCAACCTACGAGCAGTACTTC
CDR3 protein: CSARVPSGAPTYEQYF

J gene: TRBJ2-7
D gene: TRBD1
V gene: TRBV20-1
clone size: -
CDR3 length: 14
CDR3 DNA: TGCAGTGCTCCGGGACAGGGAGGGTTCTACGAGCAGTACTTC
CDR3 protein: CSAPGQGGFYEQYF

J gene: TRBJ2-7
D gene: -
V gene: TRBV4-1
clone size: -
CDR3 length: 14
CDR3 DNA: TGCGCCAGCAGCCAAGTGTCGGGAATCTACGAGCAGTACTTC
CDR3 protein: CASSQVSGIYEQYF

J gene: TRBJ2-7
D gene: -
V gene: TRBV4-1
clone size: -
CDR3 length: 14
CDR3 DNA: TGCGCCAGCAGCCCGACTAGTGGCTTCTACGAGCAGTACTTC
CDR3 protein: CASSPTSGFYEQYF

J gene: TRBJ2-7
D gene: -
V gene: TRBV20-1
clone size: few
CDR3 length: 15
CDR3 DNA: TGCAGTGCCATGGCGGGAGCAGGGGGCTCCTACGAGCAGTACTTC
CDR3 protein: CSAMAGAGGSYEQYF

J gene: TRBJ2-7
D gene: -
V gene: TRBV20-1
clone size: -
CDR3 length: 9
CDR3 DNA: TGCAGTGGCTTCTACGAGCAGTACTTC
CDR3 protein: CSGFYEQYF

J gene: TRBJ2-7
D gene: TRBD1
V gene: TRBV5-1
clone size: few
CDR3 length: 17
CDR3 DNA: TGCGCCAGCAGCACGCTTCCGGGACAGGGGGCTACCTACGAGCAGTACTTC
CDR3 protein: CASSTLPGQGATYEQYF